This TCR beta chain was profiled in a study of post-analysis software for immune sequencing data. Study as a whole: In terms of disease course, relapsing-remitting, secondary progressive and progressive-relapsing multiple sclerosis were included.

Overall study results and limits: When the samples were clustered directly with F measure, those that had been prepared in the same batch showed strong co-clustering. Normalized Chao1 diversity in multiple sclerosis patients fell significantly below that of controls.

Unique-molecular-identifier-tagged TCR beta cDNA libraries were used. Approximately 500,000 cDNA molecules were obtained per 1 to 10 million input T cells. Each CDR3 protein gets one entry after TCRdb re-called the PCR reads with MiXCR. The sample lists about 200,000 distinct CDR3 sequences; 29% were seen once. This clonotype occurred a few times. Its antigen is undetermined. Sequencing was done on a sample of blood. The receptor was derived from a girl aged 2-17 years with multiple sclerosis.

The CDR3 bases are TGCAGTGCGACCCAGGGGGCGAGTCGAGACACTGAAGCTTTCTTT. Protein: CSATQGASRDTEAFF. The chain uses TRBV20-1 and TRBJ1-1; TRBD1 matches 8 bases. CDR1 is DFQATT and CDR2 is SNEGSKA in the germline V gene (reference sequence). The CDR3 totals 15 residues. J gave up 3 bases and V 6 bases, and 12 bases lay outside the gene matches.